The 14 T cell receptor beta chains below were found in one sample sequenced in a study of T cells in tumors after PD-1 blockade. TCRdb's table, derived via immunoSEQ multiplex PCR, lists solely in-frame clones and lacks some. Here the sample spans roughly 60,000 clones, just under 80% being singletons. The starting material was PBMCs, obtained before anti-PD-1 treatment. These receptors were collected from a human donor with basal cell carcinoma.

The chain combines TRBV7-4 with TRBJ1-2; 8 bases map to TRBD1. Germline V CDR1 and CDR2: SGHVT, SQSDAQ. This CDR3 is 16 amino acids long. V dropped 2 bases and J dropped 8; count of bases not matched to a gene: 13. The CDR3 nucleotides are TGTGCCAGCAGCTTACAGGGGGCTCTAGCCTTTAGGGGCTACACCTTC. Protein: CASSLQGALAFRGYTF.

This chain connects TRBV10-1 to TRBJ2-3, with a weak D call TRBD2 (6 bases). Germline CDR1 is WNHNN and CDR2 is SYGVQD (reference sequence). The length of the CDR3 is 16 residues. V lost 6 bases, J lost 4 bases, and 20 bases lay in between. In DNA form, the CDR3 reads TGCGCCAGCAGGACACTACCGGGAGCCGCGCCAGATACGCAGTATTTT. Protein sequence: CASRTLPGAAPDTQYF.

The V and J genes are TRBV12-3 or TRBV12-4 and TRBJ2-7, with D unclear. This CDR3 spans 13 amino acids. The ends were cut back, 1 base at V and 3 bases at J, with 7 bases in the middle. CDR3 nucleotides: TGTGCCAGCAGTTTAGGGGGAAACTACGAGCAGTACTTC. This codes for CASSLGGNYEQYF.

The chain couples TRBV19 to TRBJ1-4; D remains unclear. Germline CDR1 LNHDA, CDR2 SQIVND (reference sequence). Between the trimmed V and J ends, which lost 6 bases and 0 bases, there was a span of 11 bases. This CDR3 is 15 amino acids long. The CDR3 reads CASSAPQSTNEKLFF. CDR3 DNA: TGTGCCAGTAGCGCTCCACAGTCAACTAATGAAAAACTGTTTTTT.

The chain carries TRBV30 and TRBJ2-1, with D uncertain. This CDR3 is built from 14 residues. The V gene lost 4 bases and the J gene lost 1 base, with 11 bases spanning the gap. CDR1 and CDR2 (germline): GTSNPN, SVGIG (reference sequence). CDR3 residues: CAWNQQSSYNEQFF. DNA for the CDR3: TGTGCCTGGAACCAGCAGTCTTCCTACAATGAGCAGTTCTTC.

In nucleotides, the CDR3 is TGCGCCAGCAGTGAGAACAGGGCCTACGAGCAGTACTTC. Its translation: CASSENRAYEQYF. The V gene is TRBV10-1, the J gene TRBJ2-7; a possible D gene is TRBD1 (6 bases). The V end was cut by 2 bases, the J end by 2 bases, with 7 bases between. CDR1 WNHNN and CDR2 SYGVQD come from the germline V gene (reference sequence). The CDR3 contains 13 residues.

The CDR3 spells CASSGAGGGGYGYTF. The CDR3 DNA sequence: TGTGCCAGCAGCGGGGCAGGAGGGGGCGGCTATGGCTACACCTTC. The V and J genes are TRBV9 and TRBJ1-2; 7 positions match TRBD1. The germline CDR1 and CDR2 sequences are SGDLS and YYNGEE. The CDR3 has 15 amino acids. Trimming took 3 bases from V and 4 from J; bases not matched to a gene: 9.

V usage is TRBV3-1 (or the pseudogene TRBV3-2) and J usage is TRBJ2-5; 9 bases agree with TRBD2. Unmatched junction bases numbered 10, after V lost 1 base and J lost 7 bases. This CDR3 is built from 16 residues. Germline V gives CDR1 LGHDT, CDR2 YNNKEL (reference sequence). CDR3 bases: TGTGCCAGCAGCCAAGTTCTTGCGGGGGGGCCTGGGACCCAGTACTTC. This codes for CASSQVLAGGPGTQYF.

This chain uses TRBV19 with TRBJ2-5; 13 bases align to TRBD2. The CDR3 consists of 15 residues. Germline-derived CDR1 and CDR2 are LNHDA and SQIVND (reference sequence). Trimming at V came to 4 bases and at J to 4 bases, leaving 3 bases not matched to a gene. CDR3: CASSKGLAGTETQYF. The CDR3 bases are TGTGCCAGTAGTAAGGGACTAGCGGGAACAGAGACCCAGTACTTC.

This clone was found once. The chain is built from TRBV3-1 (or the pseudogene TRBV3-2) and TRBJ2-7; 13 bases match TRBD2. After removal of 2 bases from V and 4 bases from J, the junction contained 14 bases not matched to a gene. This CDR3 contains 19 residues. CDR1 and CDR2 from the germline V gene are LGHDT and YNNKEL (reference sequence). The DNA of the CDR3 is TGTGCCAGCAGCCAATGGTCCGGGACTAGCGGGGCGAAGCGGTACGAGCAGTACTTC. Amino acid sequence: CASSQWSGTSGAKRYEQYF.

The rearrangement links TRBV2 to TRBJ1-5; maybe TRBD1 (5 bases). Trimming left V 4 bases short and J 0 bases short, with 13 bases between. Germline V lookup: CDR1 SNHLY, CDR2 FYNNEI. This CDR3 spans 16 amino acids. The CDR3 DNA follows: TGTGCCAGCAGTGGGGGGTGGGGAGTTAGCAATCAGCCCCAGCATTTT. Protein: CASSGGWGVSNQPQHF.

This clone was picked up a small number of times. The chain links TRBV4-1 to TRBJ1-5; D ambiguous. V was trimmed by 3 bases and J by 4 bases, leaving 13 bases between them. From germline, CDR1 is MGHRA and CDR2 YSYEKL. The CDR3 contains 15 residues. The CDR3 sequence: CASSHAGIGNQPQHF. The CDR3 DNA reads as TGCGCCAGCAGCCATGCAGGAATAGGAAATCAGCCCCAGCATTTT.

The CDR3 DNA follows: TGTGCCAGCAGCGTAGGTTCCGGGAAAACGGACAATGAGCAGTTCTTC. It encodes CASSVGSGKTDNEQFF. The rearrangement links TRBV9 to TRBJ2-1; TRBD2 is a possible D gene (5 bases). From germline, CDR1 is SGDLS and CDR2 YYNGEE. This CDR3 is built from 16 residues. Trimming took off 0 bases at V and 5 bases at J, with 15 bases between the two ends. The full variable domain, completed using reference TRBV9 and TRBJ2-1, is DSGVTQTPKHLITATGQRVTLRCSPRSGDLSVYWYQQSLDQGLQFLIQYYNGEERAKGNILERFSAQQFPDLHSELNLSSLELGDSALYFCASSVGSGKTDNEQFFGPGTRLTVL.

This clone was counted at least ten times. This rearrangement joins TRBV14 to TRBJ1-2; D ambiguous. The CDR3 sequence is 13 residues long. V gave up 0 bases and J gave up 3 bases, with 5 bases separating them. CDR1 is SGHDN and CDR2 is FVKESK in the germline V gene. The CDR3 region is CASSQEPDYGYTF. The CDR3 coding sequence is TGTGCCAGCAGCCAAGAACCCGACTATGGCTACACCTTC. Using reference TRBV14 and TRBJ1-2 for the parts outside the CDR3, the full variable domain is EAGVTQFPSHSVIEKGQTVTLRCDPISGHDNLYWYRRVMGKEIKFLLHFVKESKQDESGMPNNRFLAERTGGTYSTLKVQPAELEDSGVYFCASSQEPDYGYTFGSGTRLTVV.